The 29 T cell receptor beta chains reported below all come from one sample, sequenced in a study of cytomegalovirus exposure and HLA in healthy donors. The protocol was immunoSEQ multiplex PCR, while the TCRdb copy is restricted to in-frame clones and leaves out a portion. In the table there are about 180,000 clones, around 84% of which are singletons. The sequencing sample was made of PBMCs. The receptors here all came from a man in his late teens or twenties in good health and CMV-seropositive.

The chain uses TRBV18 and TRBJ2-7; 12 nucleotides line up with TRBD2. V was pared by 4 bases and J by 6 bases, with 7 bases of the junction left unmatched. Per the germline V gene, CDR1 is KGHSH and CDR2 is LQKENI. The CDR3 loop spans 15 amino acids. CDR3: CASSLRTSGDGEQYF. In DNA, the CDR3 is TGTGCCAGCTCACTTCGGACTAGCGGGGACGGCGAGCAGTACTTC.

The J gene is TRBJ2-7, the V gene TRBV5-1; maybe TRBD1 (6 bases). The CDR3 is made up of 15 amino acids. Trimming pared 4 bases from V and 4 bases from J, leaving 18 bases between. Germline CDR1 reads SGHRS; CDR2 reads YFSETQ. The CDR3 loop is CASSPIQGAGYEQYF. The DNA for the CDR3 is TGCGCCAGCAGCCCAATACAGGGAGCTGGTTACGAGCAGTACTTC.

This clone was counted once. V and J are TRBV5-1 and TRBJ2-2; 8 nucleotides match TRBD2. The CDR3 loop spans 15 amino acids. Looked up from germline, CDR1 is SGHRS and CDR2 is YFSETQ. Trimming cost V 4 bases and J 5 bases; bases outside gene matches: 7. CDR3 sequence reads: CASSPSAGGTGELFF. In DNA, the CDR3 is TGCGCCAGCAGCCCGTCCGCGGGGGGAACCGGGGAGCTGTTTTTT.

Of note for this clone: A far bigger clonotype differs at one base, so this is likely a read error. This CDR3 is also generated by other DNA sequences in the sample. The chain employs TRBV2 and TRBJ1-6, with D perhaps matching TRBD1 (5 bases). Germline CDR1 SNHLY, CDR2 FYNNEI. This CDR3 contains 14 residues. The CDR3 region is CASSDQEGESPLHF. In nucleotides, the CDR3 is TGTGCTAGCAGTGACCAAGAAGGGGAATCACCCCTCCACTTT.

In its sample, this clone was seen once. The CDR3 protein is CASSHLGLAPSSYEQYF. As DNA, the CDR3 is TGTGCCAGCAGCCACCTTGGACTAGCGCCTAGCTCCTACGAGCAGTACTTC. The J gene is TRBJ2-7, the V gene TRBV7-3; 9 nucleotides agree with TRBD2. From germline, CDR1 is SGHTA and CDR2 FQGTGA. Losses at the gene ends were 5 bases for V and 0 bases for J; bases not matched to a gene: 11. The CDR3 is 17 amino acids.

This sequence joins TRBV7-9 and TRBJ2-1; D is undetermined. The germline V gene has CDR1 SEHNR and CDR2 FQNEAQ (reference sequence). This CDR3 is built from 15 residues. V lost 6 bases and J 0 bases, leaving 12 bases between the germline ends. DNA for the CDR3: TGTGCCAGCAGTCCTGACTGGAGCTCCTACAATGAGCAGTTCTTC. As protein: CASSPDWSSYNEQFF.

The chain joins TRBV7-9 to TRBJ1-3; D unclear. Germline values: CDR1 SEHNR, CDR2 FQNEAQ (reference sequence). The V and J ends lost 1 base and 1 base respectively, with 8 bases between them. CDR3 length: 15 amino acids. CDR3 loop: CASSLVRISGNTIYF. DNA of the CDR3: TGTGCCAGCAGCTTAGTCCGTATATCTGGAAACACCATATATTTT.

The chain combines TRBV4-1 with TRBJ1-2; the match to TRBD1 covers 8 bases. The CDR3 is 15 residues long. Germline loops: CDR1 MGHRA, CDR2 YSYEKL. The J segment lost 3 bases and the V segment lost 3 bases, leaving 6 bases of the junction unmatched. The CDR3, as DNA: TGCGCCAGCAGCCACTTGGCAGGGGGCGACTATGGCTACACCTTC. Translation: CASSHLAGGDYGYTF.

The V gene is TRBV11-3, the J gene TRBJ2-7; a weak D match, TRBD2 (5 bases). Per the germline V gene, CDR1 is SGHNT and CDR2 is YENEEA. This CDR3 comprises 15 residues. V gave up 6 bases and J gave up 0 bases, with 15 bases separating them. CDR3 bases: TGTGCCAGCAGTTCGGACGTCGGGGACTCCTACGAGCAGTACTTC. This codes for CASSSDVGDSYEQYF.

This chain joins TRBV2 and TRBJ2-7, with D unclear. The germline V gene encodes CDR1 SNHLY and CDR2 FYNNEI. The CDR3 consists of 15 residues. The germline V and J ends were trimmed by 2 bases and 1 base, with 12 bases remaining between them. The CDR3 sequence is CASSESRELSYEQYF. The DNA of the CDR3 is TGTGCCAGCAGTGAAAGCCGAGAATTGTCCTACGAGCAGTACTTC.

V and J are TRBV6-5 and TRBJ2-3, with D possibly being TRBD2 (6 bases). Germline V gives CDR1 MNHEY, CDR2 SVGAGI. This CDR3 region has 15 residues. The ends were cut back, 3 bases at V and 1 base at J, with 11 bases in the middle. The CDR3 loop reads CASSYSGVGTDTQYF. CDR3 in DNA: TGTGCCAGCAGTTATTCGGGGGTCGGCACAGATACGCAGTATTTT.

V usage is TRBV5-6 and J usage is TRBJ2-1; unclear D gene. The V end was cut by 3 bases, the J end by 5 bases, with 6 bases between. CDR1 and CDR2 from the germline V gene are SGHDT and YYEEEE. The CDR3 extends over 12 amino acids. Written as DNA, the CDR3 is TGTGCCAGCAGCTCGATAGACAATGAGCAGTTCTTC. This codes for CASSSIDNEQFF.

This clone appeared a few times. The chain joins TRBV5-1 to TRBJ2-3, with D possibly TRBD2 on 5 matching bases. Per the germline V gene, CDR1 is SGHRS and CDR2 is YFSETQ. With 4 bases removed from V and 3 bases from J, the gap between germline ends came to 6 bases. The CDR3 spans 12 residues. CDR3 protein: CASSTGTDTQYF. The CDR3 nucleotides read TGCGCCAGCAGCACGGGGACAGATACGCAGTATTTT.

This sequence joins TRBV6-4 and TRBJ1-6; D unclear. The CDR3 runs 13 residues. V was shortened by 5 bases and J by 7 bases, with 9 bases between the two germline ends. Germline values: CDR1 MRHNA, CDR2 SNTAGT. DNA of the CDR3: TGTGCCAGCAGTCTCGACGGGAATTCACCCCTCCACTTT. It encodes CASSLDGNSPLHF.

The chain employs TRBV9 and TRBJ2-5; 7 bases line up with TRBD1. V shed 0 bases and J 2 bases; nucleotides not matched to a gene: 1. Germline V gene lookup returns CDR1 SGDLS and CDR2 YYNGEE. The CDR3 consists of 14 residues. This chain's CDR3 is CASSVAGQQETQYF. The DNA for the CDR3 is TGTGCCAGCAGCGTAGCGGGACAGCAAGAGACCCAGTACTTC.

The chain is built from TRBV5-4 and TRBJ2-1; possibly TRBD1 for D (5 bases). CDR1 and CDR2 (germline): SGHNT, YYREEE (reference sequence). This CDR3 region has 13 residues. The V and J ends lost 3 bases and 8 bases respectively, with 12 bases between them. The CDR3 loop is CASSSQGEDEQFF. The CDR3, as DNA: TGTGCCAGCAGCTCCCAGGGTGAGGATGAGCAGTTCTTC.

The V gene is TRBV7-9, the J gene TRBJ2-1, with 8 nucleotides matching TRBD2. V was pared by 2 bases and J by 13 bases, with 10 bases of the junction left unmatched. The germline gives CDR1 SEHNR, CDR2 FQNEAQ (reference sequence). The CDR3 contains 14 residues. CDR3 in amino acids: CASSLWEREFPQFF. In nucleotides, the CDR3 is TGTGCCAGCAGCTTATGGGAGCGGGAGTTCCCCCAGTTCTTC.

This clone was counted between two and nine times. Here the CDR3 DNA reads TGTGCCAGCAGTGCCGATCGGGGGTACGAGCAGTACTTC. Translation: CASSADRGYEQYF. V is TRBV27 and J is TRBJ2-7, with a possible D match to TRBD2 (6 bases). The CDR3 contains 13 residues. V lost 5 bases, J lost 4 bases, and 12 bases lay in between. Germline CDR1 and CDR2: MNHEY and SMNVEV (reference sequence).

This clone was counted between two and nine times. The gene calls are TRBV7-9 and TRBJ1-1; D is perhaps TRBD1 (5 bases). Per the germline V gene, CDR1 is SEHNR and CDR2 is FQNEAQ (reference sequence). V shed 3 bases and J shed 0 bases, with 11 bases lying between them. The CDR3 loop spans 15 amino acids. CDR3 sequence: CASSFQDTMNTEAFF. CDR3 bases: TGTGCCAGCAGCTTTCAGGACACCATGAACACTGAAGCTTTCTTT. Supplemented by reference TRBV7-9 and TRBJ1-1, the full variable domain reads DTGVSQNPRHKITKRGQNVTFRCDPISEHNRLYWYRQTLGQGPEFLTYFQNEAQLEKSRLLSDRFSAERPKGSFSTLEIQRTEQGDSAMYLCASSFQDTMNTEAFFGQGTRLTVV.

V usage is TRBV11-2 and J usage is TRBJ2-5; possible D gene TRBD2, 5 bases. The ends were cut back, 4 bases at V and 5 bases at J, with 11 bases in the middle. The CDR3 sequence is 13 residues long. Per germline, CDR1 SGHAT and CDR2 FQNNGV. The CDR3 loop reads CASSSALGETQYF. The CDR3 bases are TGTGCCAGCAGCTCCGCACTAGGGGAGACCCAGTACTTC.

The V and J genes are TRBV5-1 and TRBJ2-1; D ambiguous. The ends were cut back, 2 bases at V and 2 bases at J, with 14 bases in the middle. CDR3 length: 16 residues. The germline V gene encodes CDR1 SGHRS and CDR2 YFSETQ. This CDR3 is CASSFLLREPYNEQFF. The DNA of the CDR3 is TGCGCCAGCAGCTTCTTACTCCGTGAACCCTACAATGAGCAGTTCTTC.

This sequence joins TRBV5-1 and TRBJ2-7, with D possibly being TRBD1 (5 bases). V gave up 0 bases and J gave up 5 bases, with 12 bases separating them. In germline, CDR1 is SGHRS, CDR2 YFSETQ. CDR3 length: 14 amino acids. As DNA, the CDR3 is TGCGCCAGCAGCTTGGTGGCAGGGCCCCACGAGCAGTACTTC. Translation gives CASSLVAGPHEQYF.

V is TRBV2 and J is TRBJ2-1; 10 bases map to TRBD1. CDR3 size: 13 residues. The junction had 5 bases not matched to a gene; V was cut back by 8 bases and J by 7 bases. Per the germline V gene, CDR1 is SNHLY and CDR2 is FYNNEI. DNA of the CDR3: TGTGCCAGCTCCGGACAGGGGGAAAATGAGCAGTTCTTC. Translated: CASSGQGENEQFF.

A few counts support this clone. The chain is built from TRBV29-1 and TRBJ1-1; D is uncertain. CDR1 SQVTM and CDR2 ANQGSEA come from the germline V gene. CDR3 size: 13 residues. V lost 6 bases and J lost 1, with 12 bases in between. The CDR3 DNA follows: TGCAGCGTAGTCGCGCTTGGGAACACTGAAGCTTTCTTT. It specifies CSVVALGNTEAFF.

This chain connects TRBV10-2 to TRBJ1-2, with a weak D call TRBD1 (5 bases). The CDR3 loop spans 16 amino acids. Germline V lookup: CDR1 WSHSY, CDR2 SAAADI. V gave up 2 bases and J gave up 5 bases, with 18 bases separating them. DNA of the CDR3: TGCGCCAGCAGTGAGGCCAGGGATACCCCGGCTTATGGCTACACCTTC. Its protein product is CASSEARDTPAYGYTF.

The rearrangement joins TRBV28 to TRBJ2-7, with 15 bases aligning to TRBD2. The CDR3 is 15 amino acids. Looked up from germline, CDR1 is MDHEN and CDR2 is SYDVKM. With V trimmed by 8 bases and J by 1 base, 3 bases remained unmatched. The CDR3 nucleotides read TGTGCCAGCGGTGGGACTAGCGGGGGGTCCTACGAGCAGTACTTC. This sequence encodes CASGGTSGGSYEQYF. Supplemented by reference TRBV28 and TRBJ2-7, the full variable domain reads DVKVTQSSRYLVKRTGEKVFLECVQDMDHENMFWYRQDPGLGLRLIYFSYDVKMKEKGDIPEGYSVSREKKERFSLILESASTNQTSMYLCASGGTSGGSYEQYFGPGTRLTVT.

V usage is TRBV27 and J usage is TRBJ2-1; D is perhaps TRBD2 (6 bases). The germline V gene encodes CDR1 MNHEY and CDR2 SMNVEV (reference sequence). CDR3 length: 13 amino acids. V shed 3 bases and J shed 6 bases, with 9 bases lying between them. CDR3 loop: CASSFRGANEQFF. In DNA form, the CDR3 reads TGTGCCAGCAGTTTTCGCGGGGCCAATGAGCAGTTCTTC.

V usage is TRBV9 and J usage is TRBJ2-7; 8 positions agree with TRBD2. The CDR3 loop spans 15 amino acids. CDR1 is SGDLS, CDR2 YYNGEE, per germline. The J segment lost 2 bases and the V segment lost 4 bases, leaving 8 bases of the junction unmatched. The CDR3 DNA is TGTGCCAGCAGCCTTACCCCCGGGGGGGCCTACGAGCAGTACTTC. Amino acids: CASSLTPGGAYEQYF.

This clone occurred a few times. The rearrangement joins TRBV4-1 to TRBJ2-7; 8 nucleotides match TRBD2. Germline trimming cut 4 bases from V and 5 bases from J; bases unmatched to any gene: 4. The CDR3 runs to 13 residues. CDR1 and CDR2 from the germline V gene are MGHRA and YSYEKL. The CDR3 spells CASSPAGGNEQYF. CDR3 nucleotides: TGCGCCAGCAGCCCCGCGGGAGGCAACGAGCAGTACTTC.